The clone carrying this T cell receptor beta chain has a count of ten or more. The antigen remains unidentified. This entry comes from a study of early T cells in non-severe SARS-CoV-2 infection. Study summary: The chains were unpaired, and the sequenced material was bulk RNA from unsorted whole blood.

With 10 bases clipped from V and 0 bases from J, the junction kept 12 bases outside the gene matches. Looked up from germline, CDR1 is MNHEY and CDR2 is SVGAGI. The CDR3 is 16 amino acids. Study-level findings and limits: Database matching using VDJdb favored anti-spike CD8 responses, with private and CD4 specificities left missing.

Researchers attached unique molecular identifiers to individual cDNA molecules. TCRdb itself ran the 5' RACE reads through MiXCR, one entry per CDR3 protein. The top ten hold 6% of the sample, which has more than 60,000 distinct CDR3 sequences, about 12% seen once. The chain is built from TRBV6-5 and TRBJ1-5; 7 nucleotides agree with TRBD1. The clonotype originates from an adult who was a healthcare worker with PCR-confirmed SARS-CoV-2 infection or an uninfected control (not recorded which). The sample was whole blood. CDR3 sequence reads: CATSRTGLNSNQPQHF. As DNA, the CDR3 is TGTGCCACCTCCCGGACAGGCCTAAATAGCAATCAGCCCCAGCATTTT.